This T cell receptor (beta chain) was sequenced for a study of cytomegalovirus exposure and HLA in healthy donors. Notes on the study in general: Of the V segments, some could not be distinguished, including TRBV6-2 and TRBV6-3, and were excluded. A prior analysis recorded that most TCR beta V segments were productive about 87% or about 30% of the time.

Worth noting for this clone: Its antigen is unidentified. Sequence at one end of the junction differs from germline and may be a read error.

The CDR3 covers 15 residues. Germline assignment: CDR1 MNHEY and CDR2 SMNVEV (reference sequence). The PCR was carried out with 60 Vbeta primers and 13 Jbeta primers. Method: immunoSEQ multiplex PCR; TCRdb's copy keeps in-frame clones and lacks some. The repertoire consists of about 130,000 clones, with 80% occurring once and the leading ten covering over 2.5%. Sequenced material: PBMCs. V is TRBV27 and J is TRBJ2-6; the D gene is possibly TRBD1 (5 bases). This clonotype was sampled from a male donor in good health and CMV-seronegative. CDR3 sequence: CASSFPSSGANGLTF. The CDR3, as DNA: TGTGCCAGCAGTTTCCCCAGCTCTGGGGCCAACGGCCTGACTTTC.